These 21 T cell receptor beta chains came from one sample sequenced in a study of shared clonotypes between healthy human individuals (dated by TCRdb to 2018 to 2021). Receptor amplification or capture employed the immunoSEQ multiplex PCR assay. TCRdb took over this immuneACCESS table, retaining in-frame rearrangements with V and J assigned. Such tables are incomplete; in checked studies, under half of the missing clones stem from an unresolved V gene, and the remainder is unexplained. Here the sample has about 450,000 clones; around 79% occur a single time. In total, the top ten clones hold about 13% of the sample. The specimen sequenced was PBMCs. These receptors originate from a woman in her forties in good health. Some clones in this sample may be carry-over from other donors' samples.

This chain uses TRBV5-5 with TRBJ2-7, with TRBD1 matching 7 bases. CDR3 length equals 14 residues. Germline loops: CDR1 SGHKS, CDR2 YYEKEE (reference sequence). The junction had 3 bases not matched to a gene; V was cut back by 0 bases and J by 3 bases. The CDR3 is CASSLGRDSYEQYF. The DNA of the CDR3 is TGTGCCAGCAGCTTGGGCCGGGACAGCTACGAGCAGTACTTC.

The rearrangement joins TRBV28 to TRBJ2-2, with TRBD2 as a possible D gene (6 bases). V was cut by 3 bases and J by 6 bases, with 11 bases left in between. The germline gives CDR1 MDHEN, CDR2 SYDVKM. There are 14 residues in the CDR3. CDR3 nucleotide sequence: TGTGCCAGCAGTTTGGTGGGAGGACCCGGGGAGCTGTTTTTT. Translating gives CASSLVGGPGELFF.

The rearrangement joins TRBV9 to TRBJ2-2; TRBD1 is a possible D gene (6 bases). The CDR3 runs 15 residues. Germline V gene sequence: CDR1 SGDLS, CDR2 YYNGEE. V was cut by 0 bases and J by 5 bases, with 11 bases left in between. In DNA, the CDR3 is TGTGCCAGCAGCGTAGAACAAGGGGGTACCGGGGAGCTGTTTTTT. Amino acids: CASSVEQGGTGELFF.

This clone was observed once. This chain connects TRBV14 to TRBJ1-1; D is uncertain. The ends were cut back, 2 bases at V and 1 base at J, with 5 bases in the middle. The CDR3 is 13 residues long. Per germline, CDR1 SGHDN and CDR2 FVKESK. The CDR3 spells CASSQQRNTEAFF. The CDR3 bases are TGTGCCAGCAGCCAACAGAGGAACACTGAAGCTTTCTTT. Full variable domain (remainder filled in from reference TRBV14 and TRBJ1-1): EAGVTQFPSHSVIEKGQTVTLRCDPISGHDNLYWYRRVMGKEIKFLLHFVKESKQDESGMPNNRFLAERTGGTYSTLKVQPAELEDSGVYFCASSQQRNTEAFFGQGTRLTVV.

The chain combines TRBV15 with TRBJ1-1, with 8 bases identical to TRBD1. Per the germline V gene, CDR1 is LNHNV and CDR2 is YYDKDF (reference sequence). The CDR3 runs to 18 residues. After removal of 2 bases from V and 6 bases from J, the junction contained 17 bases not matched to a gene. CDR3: CATSRPRGGQGGMAEAFF. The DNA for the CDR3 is TGTGCCACCAGCAGACCTCGGGGTGGACAGGGTGGTATGGCTGAAGCTTTCTTT.

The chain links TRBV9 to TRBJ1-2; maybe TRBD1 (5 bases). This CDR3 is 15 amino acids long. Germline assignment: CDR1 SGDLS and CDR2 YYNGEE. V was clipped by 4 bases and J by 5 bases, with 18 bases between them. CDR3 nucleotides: TGTGCCAGCAGCCCGAAGGCAGGGCTTAGTTATGGCTACACCTTC. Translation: CASSPKAGLSYGYTF.

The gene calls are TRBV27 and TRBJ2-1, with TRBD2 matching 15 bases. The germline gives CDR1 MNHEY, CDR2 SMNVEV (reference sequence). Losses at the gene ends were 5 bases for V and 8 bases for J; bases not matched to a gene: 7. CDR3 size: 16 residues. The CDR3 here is CASSTRTSGRAYEQFF. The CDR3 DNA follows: TGTGCCAGCAGTACCCGGACTAGCGGGAGGGCCTATGAGCAGTTCTTC.

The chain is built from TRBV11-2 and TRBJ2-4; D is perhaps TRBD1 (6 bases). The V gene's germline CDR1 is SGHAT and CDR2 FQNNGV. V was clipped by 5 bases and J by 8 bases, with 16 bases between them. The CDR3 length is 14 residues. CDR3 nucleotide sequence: TGTGCCAGCAGCGTGACAGGTTCCCAGGACATTCAGTACTTC. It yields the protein CASSVTGSQDIQYF.

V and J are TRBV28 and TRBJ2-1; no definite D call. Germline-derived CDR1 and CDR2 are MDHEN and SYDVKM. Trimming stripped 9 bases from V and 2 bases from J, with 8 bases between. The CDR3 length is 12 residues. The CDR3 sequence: CASTETYNEQFF. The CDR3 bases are TGTGCCAGTACAGAGACCTACAATGAGCAGTTCTTC.

The CDR3 protein is CASSEWGSGANVLTF. CDR3 DNA: TGTGCCAGCAGTGAATGGGGGTCTGGGGCCAACGTCCTGACTTTC. This chain links TRBV6-1 with TRBJ2-6; possibly TRBD1 or TRBD2 for D (5 bases each). This CDR3 has 15 amino acids. V lost 2 bases and J 1 base, leaving 6 bases between the germline ends. Germline lookup yields CDR1 MNHNS and CDR2 SASEGT.

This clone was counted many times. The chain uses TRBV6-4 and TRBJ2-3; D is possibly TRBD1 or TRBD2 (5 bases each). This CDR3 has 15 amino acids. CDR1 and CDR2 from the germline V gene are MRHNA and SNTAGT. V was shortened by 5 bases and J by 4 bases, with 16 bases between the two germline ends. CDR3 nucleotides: TGTGCCAGCAGTCCCGGGACGCAAGGGGCAGATACGCAGTATTTT. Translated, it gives CASSPGTQGADTQYF.

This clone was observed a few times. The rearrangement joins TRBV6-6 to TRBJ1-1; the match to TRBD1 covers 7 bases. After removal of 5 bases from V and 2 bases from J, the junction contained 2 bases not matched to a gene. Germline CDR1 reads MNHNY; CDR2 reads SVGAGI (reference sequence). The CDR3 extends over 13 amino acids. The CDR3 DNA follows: TGTGCCAGCAGTGACAGGGTCAACACTGAAGCTTTCTTT. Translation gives CASSDRVNTEAFF.

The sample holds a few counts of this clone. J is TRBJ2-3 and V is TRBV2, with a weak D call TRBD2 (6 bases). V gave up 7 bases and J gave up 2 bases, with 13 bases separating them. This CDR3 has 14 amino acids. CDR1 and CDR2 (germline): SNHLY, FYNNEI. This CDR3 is CASKEGGTTDTQYF. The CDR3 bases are TGTGCCAGCAAGGAGGGCGGGACCACAGATACGCAGTATTTT.

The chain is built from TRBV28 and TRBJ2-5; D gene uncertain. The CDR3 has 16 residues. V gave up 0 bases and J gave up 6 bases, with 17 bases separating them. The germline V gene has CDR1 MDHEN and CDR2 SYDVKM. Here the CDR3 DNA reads TGTGCCAGCAGTTTATGGGCCCCTGATAGTGTGAAGACCCAGTACTTC. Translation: CASSLWAPDSVKTQYF. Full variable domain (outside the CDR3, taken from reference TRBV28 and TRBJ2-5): DVKVTQSSRYLVKRTGEKVFLECVQDMDHENMFWYRQDPGLGLRLIYFSYDVKMKEKGDIPEGYSVSREKKERFSLILESASTNQTSMYLCASSLWAPDSVKTQYFGPGTRLLVL.

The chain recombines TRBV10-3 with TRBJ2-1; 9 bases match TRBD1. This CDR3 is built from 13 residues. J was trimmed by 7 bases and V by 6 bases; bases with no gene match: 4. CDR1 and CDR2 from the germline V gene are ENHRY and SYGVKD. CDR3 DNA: TGTGCCATCAGCGACAGGGGGTGGAATGAGCAGTTCTTC. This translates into CAISDRGWNEQFF.

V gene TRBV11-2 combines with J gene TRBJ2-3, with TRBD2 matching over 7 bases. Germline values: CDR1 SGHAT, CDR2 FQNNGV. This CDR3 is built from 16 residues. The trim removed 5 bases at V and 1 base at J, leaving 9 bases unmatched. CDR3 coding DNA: TGTGCCAGCAGCCTGTGGACTAGTAGGGGCACAGATACGCAGTATTTT. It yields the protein CASSLWTSRGTDTQYF.

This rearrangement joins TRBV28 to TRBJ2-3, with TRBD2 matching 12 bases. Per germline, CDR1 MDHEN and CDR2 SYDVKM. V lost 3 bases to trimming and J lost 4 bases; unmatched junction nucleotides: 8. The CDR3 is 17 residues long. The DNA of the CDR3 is TGTGCCAGCAGTTTCCTCCCTAGCGGGAGGGGGGCAGATACGCAGTATTTT. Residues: CASSFLPSGRGADTQYF. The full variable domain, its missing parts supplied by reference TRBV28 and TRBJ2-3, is DVKVTQSSRYLVKRTGEKVFLECVQDMDHENMFWYRQDPGLGLRLIYFSYDVKMKEKGDIPEGYSVSREKKERFSLILESASTNQTSMYLCASSFLPSGRGADTQYFGPGTRLTVL.

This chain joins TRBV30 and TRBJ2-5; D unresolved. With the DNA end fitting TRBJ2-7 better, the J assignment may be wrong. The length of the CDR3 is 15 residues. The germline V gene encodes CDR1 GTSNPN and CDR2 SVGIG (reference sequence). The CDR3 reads CAWAPPGFTSYEQYF. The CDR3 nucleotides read TGTGCCTGGGCCCCCCCCGGGTTCACCTCCTACGAGCAGTACTTC.

The CDR3 reads CASSLSGASADTQYF. The CDR3 DNA sequence: TGTGCCAGCAGCTTATCAGGGGCTAGCGCAGATACGCAGTATTTT. V gene TRBV7-3 combines with J gene TRBJ2-3; possibly TRBD1 or TRBD2 for D (6 bases each). Germline V gene sequence: CDR1 SGHTA, CDR2 FQGTGA. V was pared by 2 bases and J by 4 bases, with 13 bases between. The CDR3 totals 15 residues.

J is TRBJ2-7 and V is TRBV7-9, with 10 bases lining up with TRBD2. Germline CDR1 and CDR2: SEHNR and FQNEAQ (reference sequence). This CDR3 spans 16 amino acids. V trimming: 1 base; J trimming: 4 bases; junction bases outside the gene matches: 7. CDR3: CASSLVQREGLYEQYF. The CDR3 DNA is TGTGCCAGCAGCTTAGTCCAGCGGGAGGGCCTTTACGAGCAGTACTTC.

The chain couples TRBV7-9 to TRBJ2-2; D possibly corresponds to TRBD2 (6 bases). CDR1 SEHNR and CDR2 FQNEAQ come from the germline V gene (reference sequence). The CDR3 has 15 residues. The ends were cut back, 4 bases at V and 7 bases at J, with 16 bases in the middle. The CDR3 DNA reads TGTGCCAGCAGCTCAGCGGGTACCTTCGGCGGGGAGCTGTTTTTT. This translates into CASSSAGTFGGELFF.